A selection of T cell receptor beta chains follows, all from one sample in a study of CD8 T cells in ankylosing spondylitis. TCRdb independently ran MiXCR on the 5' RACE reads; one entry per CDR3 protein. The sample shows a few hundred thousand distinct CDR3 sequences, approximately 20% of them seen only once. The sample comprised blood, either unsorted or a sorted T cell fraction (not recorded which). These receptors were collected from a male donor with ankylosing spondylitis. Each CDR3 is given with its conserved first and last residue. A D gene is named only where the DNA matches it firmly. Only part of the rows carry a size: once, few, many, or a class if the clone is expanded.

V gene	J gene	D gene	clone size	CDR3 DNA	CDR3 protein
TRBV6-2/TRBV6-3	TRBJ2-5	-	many	TGTGCCAGCAGCCGGGATCTGGCAGAGACCCAGTACTTC	CASSRDLAETQYF
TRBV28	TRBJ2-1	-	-	TGTGCCAGCAGTTCTACGGTGTCTACCGGGTTCCTACAGTTCTTC	CASSSTVSTGFLQFF
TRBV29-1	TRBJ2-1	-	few	TGCAGCGTTGAAGGCAATGAGCAGTTCTTC	CSVEGNEQFF
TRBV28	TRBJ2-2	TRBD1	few	TGTGCCAGCAAAAACGGGGACAGGGATACCGGGGAGCTGTTTTTT	CASKNGDRDTGELFF
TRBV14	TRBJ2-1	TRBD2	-	TGTGCCAGCAGCCAACATAGCGGGAGGGGCCGTAATGAGCAGTTCTTC	CASSQHSGRGRNEQFF
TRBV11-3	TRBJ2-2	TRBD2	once	TGTGCCAGCAGCTTTACAAGCGGGAACCTGCATACCGGGGAGCTGTTTTTT	CASSFTSGNLHTGELFF
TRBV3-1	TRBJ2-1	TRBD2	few	TGTGCCAGCAGCCAAGGGTTTGGAGGCGGGAGCTCCTACAATGAGCAGTTCTTC	CASSQGFGGGSSYNEQFF
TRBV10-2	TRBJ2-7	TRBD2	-	TGCGCCAGCCGTCCCGGGACTAGCGGGCAATACGAGCAGTACTTC	CASRPGTSGQYEQYF
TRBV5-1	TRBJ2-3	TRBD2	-	TGCGCCAGCAGCCGACTAGCGGGAAGTTCTAGCACAGATACGCAGTATTTT	CASSRLAGSSSTDTQYF
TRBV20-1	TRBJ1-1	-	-	TGCAGTGCTAGAGGCAGGGGTGGCGGCACTGAAGCTTTCTTT	CSARGRGGGTEAFF
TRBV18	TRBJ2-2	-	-	TGTGCCAGCTCACCCCGGGGACTCGCTGGCGGGGAGCTGTTTTTT	CASSPRGLAGGELFF
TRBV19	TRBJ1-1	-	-	TGTGCCAGTAGCCTATTGGCAGGGAGGCGAGGAACTGAAGCTTTCTTT	CASSLLAGRRGTEAFF
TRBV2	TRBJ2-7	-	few	TGTGCCAGCAGTGATAGGGAGAGCTCCTACGAGCAGTACTTC	CASSDRESSYEQYF
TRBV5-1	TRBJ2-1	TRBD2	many	TGCGCCAGCACCTTAGGGGTACTAGCGGAATACAATGAGCAGTTCTTC	CASTLGVLAEYNEQFF
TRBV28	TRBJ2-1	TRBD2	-	TGTGCCAGCAGCTTTAGCGGGAGGAACCTCAATGAGCAGTTCTTC	CASSFSGRNLNEQFF
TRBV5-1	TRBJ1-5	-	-	TGCGCCAGCAGCCCTACAGAGACAGGGCCCCAGCATTTT	CASSPTETGPQHF
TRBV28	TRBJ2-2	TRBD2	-	TGTGCCAGCAGACACAGCGGGAGGCAGGGAGGCGGGGAGCTGTTTTTT	CASRHSGRQGGGELFF
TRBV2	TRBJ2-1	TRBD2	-	TGTGCCAGCAGTGAATTGGCGGGAGGGGTGGGGGATGAGCAGTTCTTC	CASSELAGGVGDEQFF
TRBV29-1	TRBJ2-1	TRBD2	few	TGCAGCACTACCGGACTAGCGGGAGGGGGGTCCTACAATGAGCAGTTCTTC	CSTTGLAGGGSYNEQFF
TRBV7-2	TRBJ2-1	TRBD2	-	TGTGCCAGCAGCTTAGCTGGGGGGACTAACCACAATGAGCAGTTCTTC	CASSLAGGTNHNEQFF
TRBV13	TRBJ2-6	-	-	TGTGCCAGCAGCTTAAATGCGTTACCTGGGGCCAACGTCCTGACTTTC	CASSLNALPGANVLTF
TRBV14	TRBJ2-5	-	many	TGTGCCAGCAGCCACCAGTCCTATGAAGAGACCCAGTACTTC	CASSHQSYEETQYF
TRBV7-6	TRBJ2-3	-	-	TGTGCCAGCAGCTTAGCGGCGGCAGCCACAGATACGCAGTATTTT	CASSLAAAATDTQYF
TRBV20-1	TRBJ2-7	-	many	TGCAGTGCTAGCCAGAGTAGAGGCGAGCAGTACTTC	CSASQSRGEQYF
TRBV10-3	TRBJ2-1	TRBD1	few	TGTGCCATCAGTGAGTCGGGACAGGGTGACAATGAGCAGTTCTTC	CAISESGQGDNEQFF
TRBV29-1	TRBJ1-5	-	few	TGCAGCGTTGAAGGCGGGGGGAGCAATCAGCCCCAGCATTTT	CSVEGGGSNQPQHF
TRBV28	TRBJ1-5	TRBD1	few	TGTGCCAGCAGTTCCTTACCGGACAGGTCGCTGTATAGCAATCAGCCCCAGCATTTT	CASSSLPDRSLYSNQPQHF
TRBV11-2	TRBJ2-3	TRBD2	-	TGTGCCAGCAGCCCCCGACTAGCGGGAGCGGCAGATACGCAGTATTTT	CASSPRLAGAADTQYF
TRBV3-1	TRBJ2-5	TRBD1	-	TGTGCCAGCAGCTTTCAACAGGGGTCCCGAGAGACCCAGTACTTC	CASSFQQGSRETQYF
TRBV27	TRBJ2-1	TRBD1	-	TGTGCCAGCAGGGACAGGGCATCCTACAATGAGCAGTTCTTC	CASRDRASYNEQFF
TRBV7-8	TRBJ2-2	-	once	TGTGCCAGCAGCCAACGGGGGATCGACACCGGGGAGCTGTTTTTT	CASSQRGIDTGELFF
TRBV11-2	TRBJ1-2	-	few	TGTGCCAGCAGCTTAGGCTCAATTGGGGGCTACACCTTC	CASSLGSIGGYTF
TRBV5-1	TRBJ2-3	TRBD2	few	TGCGCCAGCAGCTTGGTCGTCCTAGCGGGAGCCAAGCAGTATTTT	CASSLVVLAGAKQYF
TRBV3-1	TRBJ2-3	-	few	TGTGCCAGCAGCCACCAGCGGAGGAACACAGATACGCAGTATTTT	CASSHQRRNTDTQYF
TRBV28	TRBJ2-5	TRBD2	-	TGTGCCAGCAGTGCCGGGACTAGCGGGACCCAAGAGACCCAGTACTTC	CASSAGTSGTQETQYF
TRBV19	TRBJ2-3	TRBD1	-	TGTGCCAGCACTCCGGGACAGAGCACAGATACGCAGTATTTT	CASTPGQSTDTQYF
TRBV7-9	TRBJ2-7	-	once	TGTGCCAGCAGCGCCCCACGGGAGCCCTACGAGCAGTACTTC	CASSAPREPYEQYF
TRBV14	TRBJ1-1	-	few	TGTGCCAGCAGCCAAGTTTTCCAGGGCGGGCGAAACACTGAAGCTTTCTTT	CASSQVFQGGRNTEAFF
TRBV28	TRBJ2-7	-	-	TGTGCCAGCAGGCGGATAGCCCGTTACGAGCAGTACTTC	CASRRIARYEQYF
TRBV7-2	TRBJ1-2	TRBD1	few	TGTGCCAGCAGCCGACAGGGAACCGGCTACACCTTC	CASSRQGTGYTF
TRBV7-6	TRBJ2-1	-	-	TGTGCCAGCAGCCGGGGAAATGGGGCCTACAATGAGCAGTTCTTC	CASSRGNGAYNEQFF
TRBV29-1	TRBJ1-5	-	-	TGCAGCGTTGAATTGGGGCCGTATCAGCCCCAGCATTTT	CSVELGPYQPQHF
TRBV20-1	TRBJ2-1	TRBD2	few	TGCAGTGTCCATAGCGGGAGAAGATCCAATGAGCAGTTCTTC	CSVHSGRRSNEQFF